This TCR beta chain was recovered during a study of Graves' ophthalmopathy and Graves' hyperthyroidism (dated by TCRdb to between 2018 and 2020). Notes on the research overall: Peripheral blood samples were taken at the time of initial diagnosis, before any treatment was given. To explore V-J signatures that separate ophthalmopathy from hyperthyroidism, a discovery set of about 98 patients was enrolled, consisting of about 43 with ophthalmopathy and roughly 60 with stable hyperthyroidism. Following sample collection, hyperthyroidism patients were given methimazole at a starting dose of 30 mg daily, and ophthalmopathy patients were given high-dose intravenous methylprednisolone. In roughly six hyperthyroidism patients, T-cell repertoires of thyroid tissue and blood were compared. In total, around 140 blood samples were TCR-sequenced: fewer than 50 ophthalmopathy, some 75 hyperthyroidism and some 17 hyperthyroidism-to-ophthalmopathy patients. The roughly 94 discovery patients were randomly divided into training and test sets at a 7:3 ratio. TCR beta repertoire signatures were used to distinguish Graves' ophthalmopathy from Graves' hyperthyroidism and to predict progression to ophthalmopathy. An independent validation cohort was composed of some 18 hyperthyroidism patients and around 16 patients who later progressed from hyperthyroidism to ophthalmopathy. Summary of the overall study and its limitations: In validation, the model predicted ophthalmopathy progression with 55% to 71% sensitivity and roughly 72% specificity; some 13 predicted patients were CT-confirmed with GO in a median of about 6.1 months. Most expanded thyroid clonotypes with frequency above 0.001 were also detected in blood, suggesting blood repertoires may reflect the thyroid immune response. No statistical method was used to predetermine the sample size, and group allocation was not hidden from the investigators. The 13-signature model separated ophthalmopathy from stable hyperthyroidism with 85% to 90% sensitivity and approximately 81% specificity in cross-validation, and 80%/75% in the test set.

For repertoire sequencing, the TCR beta CDR3 regions were amplified from RNA transcripts. The first round of RT-PCR was done with HTBI primers and the Qiagen OneStep RT-PCR kit, and was followed by a second round of multiplex PCR, then size selection and purification. Libraries were sequenced on an Illumina HiSeq2000 using paired-end 100 bp reads. In the source study's methods: Reads were processed with SOAPnuke, discarding reads with adapters, uncalled bases, mean Phred below 15, or no exact constant-primer or identifier match. High-quality paired reads were merged with COPE v1.2.5. Clonotypes were defined as unique nucleotide sequences and were aligned to IMGT TRB V, D and J references using MiTCR v1.1. Analysis was restricted to V-J combinations with a frequency above 0.0001, which covered roughly 99% of repertoires. For each V-J combination, a TCR clonal expansion and chaos score was defined as the ratio of F50 clonal expansion to chaos observed in the TCRdist matrix. Features were reduced by Welch's t-statistics and random forest to around 13 V-J combinations, which fed a naive Bayes classifier. Thyroid-blood repertoire similarity was quantified with the Morisita-Horn index. The public reads were reanalyzed by TCRdb: fastp trimming at Q25, MiXCR alignment, in-frame beta chains only. Rows with one shared CDR3 protein collapse into an entry with the most common genes and DNA. These V and J calls rely on TCRdb rather than the paper's analysis. This sample has 350,000 to 450,000 distinct CDR3 sequences in its table, and roughly 21% of those were observed once. The ten biggest clones cover roughly 3.2% of the sample.

The germline V gene specifies SNHLY as CDR1 and FYNNEI as CDR2. Trimming takes 6 bases from V and 0 bases from J, and the germline ends sit 11 bases apart. The CDR3 runs 14 residues from the cysteine to the phenylalanine. Only the CDR3 region is kept as DNA, spanning 42 bases read in frame from base 1. Ten or more counts support this clonotype. This receptor's antigen is unknown. No qualities accompany the bases; no much larger clone lies one base away. Hyperthyroidism was considered stable if no progression to ophthalmopathy occurred within 18 months of follow-up. Hyperthyroidism patients were newly diagnosed, with disease duration under 2 months, and aged 18 to 65 years. Anyone with other autoimmune diseases, uncontrolled infections, pregnancy or lactation was excluded from the study. Diagnosis relied on clinical symptoms, serum thyroxine, TRAb, thyroid ultrasound and orbital computed tomography. Using Ficoll-Paque density gradient centrifugation, PBMCs were isolated from 8.5 to 10 ml of fresh peripheral blood. Trizol reagent was used to extract the total RNA, and its quality was then checked on an Agilent 2100 Bioanalyzer.

The TCR sequence derives from a young woman with stable Graves' hyperthyroidism. Donor details come from another sample of the same person, matched by shared clones. What was sequenced was peripheral blood. This chain is built from TRBV2 and TRBJ2-5; matching of 6 bases hints at TRBD2 as the D gene. The CDR3 protein is CASRAGQYQETQYF. The nucleotides are TGTGCCAGCAGAGCGGGCCAATACCAAGAGACCCAGTACTTC.